The clone carrying this T cell receptor beta chain was seen just once. The antigen is undetermined. This sample is part of a study of T cell responses to AZD1222 COVID-19 vaccine. General study results and limits: Nearly half of spike-specific TCRs reportedly target unmutated variant regions. Only a handful of AZD1222 recipients, more than 5 in all, had baseline seropositivity.

Assay: immunoSEQ multiplex PCR; the TCRdb copy retains only in-frame clones and omits some. This repertoire shows approximately 130,000 clones, 70% to 90% found once; its top ten account for about 9.9%. Germline V lookup: CDR1 SNHLY, CDR2 FYNNEI. The CDR3 spans 16 residues. The trim removed 6 bases at V and 4 bases at J, leaving 8 bases unmatched. This specimen consisted of peripheral blood, obtained 28 days after the second AZD1222 dose. The chain recombines TRBV2 with TRBJ2-7; 14 bases map to TRBD2. This clonotype originated in an adult who received the AZD1222 COVID-19 vaccine. The CDR3 sequence is CASSPRLAGGPYEQYF. The CDR3 DNA sequence: TGTGCCAGCAGCCCTAGACTAGCGGGAGGGCCGTACGAGCAGTACTTC.